Below, 16 T cell receptor beta chains from the same sample are listed, as sequenced in a study of beta chain features in type 1 diabetes. All of the isolated RNA was reverse transcribed, so expressed TCRB transcripts were sequenced. TCRdb's copy holds only in-frame clones and misses some; the assay was immunoSEQ multiplex PCR. The sample holds roughly 230,000 clones, around 10% seen once. The sequenced sample consisted of naive CD4+ T cells from blood. Source of these receptors: a woman aged 18-35 years in good health.

The chain links TRBV7-9 to TRBJ2-1; D perhaps matches TRBD2 (5 bases). This CDR3 is 16 amino acids long. V was pared by 1 base and J by 0 bases, with 10 bases between. Germline assignment: CDR1 SEHNR and CDR2 FQNEAQ (reference sequence). DNA of the CDR3: TGTGCCAGCAGCTTAGGGGTAGGGAGCTCCTACAATGAGCAGTTCTTC. It is translated as CASSLGVGSSYNEQFF.

This clone has a handful of counts. The rearrangement joins TRBV5-4 to TRBJ1-6, with 9 nucleotides matching TRBD1. Germline V lookup: CDR1 SGHNT, CDR2 YYREEE (reference sequence). The ends lost 0 bases at V and 3 bases at J; junction bases unmatched: 4. The CDR3 runs to 17 residues. The CDR3 DNA reads as TGTGCCAGCAGCTTGGCTGGGACAGGGAACTATAATTCACCCCTCCACTTT. Its translation: CASSLAGTGNYNSPLHF.

The chain joins TRBV18 to TRBJ1-2; 9 bases align to TRBD1. The CDR3 spans 15 residues. The ends lost 3 bases at V and 8 bases at J; junction bases unmatched: 10. CDR1 and CDR2 from the germline V gene are KGHSH and LQKENI. The CDR3 nucleotides read TGTGCCAGCTCACCGTCTCAGGGACAGGGTGGCGGCTACACCTTC. It is translated as CASSPSQGQGGGYTF.

This clone was observed a handful of times. This sequence joins TRBV30 and TRBJ1-1, with a tentative D call TRBD1 (5 bases). CDR1 is GTSNPN, CDR2 SVGIG, per germline (reference sequence). CDR3 length: 13 amino acids. V lost 2 bases to trimming and J lost 3 bases, with 10 bases between them. CDR3 in amino acids: CAWSRGGDTEAFF. CDR3 DNA sequence: TGTGCCTGGAGTCGGGGGGGAGACACTGAAGCTTTCTTT.

The chain combines TRBV15 with TRBJ2-1; maybe TRBD2 (6 bases). CDR3 length: 14 amino acids. Germline-derived CDR1 and CDR2 are LNHNV and YYDKDF (reference sequence). V lost 5 bases to trimming and J lost 9 bases, with 17 bases between them. CDR3 in DNA: TGTGCCACCAGCCACTCCGGGAGTGGCGGTGAGCAGTTCTTC. Protein: CATSHSGSGGEQFF.

This clone was counted ten times or more. The gene calls are TRBV29-1 and TRBJ1-1; D gene ambiguous. Trimming took 6 bases from V and 7 from J, leaving 12 bases between them. CDR1 is SQVTM, CDR2 ANQGSEA, per germline. The CDR3 consists of 11 residues. The CDR3 bases are TGCAGCGTCGTCCCGAGCGGTGAAGCTTTCTTT. As protein: CSVVPSGEAFF. Combining the CDR3 with reference TRBV29-1 and TRBJ1-1 gives the whole variable domain SAVISQKPSRDICQRGTSLTIQCQVDSQVTMMFWYRQQPGQSLTLIATANQGSEATYESGFVIDKFPISRPNLTFSTLTVSNMSPEDSSIYLCSVVPSGEAFFGQGTRLTVV.

The table lists this clone with a few counts. The gene calls are TRBV27 and TRBJ2-1; D possibly corresponds to TRBD1 (5 bases). Looked up from germline, CDR1 is MNHEY and CDR2 is SMNVEV (reference sequence). The CDR3 length is 11 residues. V lost 7 bases and J 7 bases, leaving 8 bases between the germline ends. The CDR3 sequence: CASNKGNEQFF. The CDR3 bases are TGTGCCAGCAATAAGGGGAATGAGCAGTTCTTC.

The chain couples TRBV5-4 to TRBJ1-5; possibly TRBD1 for D (6 bases). Germline V lookup: CDR1 SGHNT, CDR2 YYREEE (reference sequence). This CDR3 comprises 14 residues. V lost 2 bases and J 3 bases, leaving 9 bases between the germline ends. The CDR3 DNA follows: TGTGCCAGCAGCTTAGCAGGGGTCAATCAGCCCCAGCATTTT. Encoded protein: CASSLAGVNQPQHF.

This sequence joins TRBV5-4 and TRBJ2-1, with TRBD2 matching over 7 bases. Germline assignment: CDR1 SGHNT and CDR2 YYREEE (reference sequence). V shed 4 bases and J 15 bases; nucleotides not matched to a gene: 13. The CDR3 runs to 13 residues. The CDR3 DNA reads TGTGCCAGCAGCCAAGACTCGGCGGGAGCGGTGTTCTTC. Its protein product is CASSQDSAGAVFF.

The table lists this clone with a few counts. The chain employs TRBV5-1 and TRBJ2-5; TRBD1 aligns across 7 bases. CDR3 length: 14 amino acids. V lost 4 bases and J lost 5; bases outside the gene matches: 8. Germline CDR1 SGHRS, CDR2 YFSETQ. The CDR3 reads CASSRTQGSETQYF. CDR3 DNA: TGCGCCAGCAGCAGAACACAGGGGTCCGAGACCCAGTACTTC.

The chain is built from TRBV6-4 and TRBJ2-5; a possible D gene is TRBD2 (6 bases). The germline V and J ends were trimmed by 3 bases and 5 bases, with 10 bases remaining between them. The CDR3 has 13 residues. CDR1 MRHNA and CDR2 SNTAGT come from the germline V gene. Written as DNA, the CDR3 is TGTGCCAGCAGTGAATATGCGGGGGAGACCCAGTACTTC. Encoded protein: CASSEYAGETQYF.

This clone was counted between two and nine times. The V gene is TRBV5-1, the J gene TRBJ2-7, with 7 bases matching TRBD1. Looked up from germline, CDR1 is SGHRS and CDR2 is YFSETQ. There are 14 residues in the CDR3. Germline trimming cut 6 bases from V and 2 bases from J; bases unmatched to any gene: 8. CDR3 sequence (DNA): TGCGCCAGCACCCAGGGGGACATAGCCTACGAGCAGTACTTC. This gives the protein CASTQGDIAYEQYF.

This clone occurred a few times. This rearrangement joins TRBV10-3 to TRBJ1-2; 7 bases map to TRBD1. Per the germline V gene, CDR1 is ENHRY and CDR2 is SYGVKD. This CDR3 spans 14 amino acids. The trim removed 4 bases at V and 4 bases at J, leaving 6 bases unmatched. The CDR3 region has the DNA TGTGCCATCAGTGTTTTGGGACAGATCTATGGCTACACCTTC. It translates to CAISVLGQIYGYTF.

This clone was detected only a few times. The genes are TRBV29-1 and TRBJ2-5; tentatively, D is TRBD1 (5 bases). The germline V gene encodes CDR1 SQVTM and CDR2 ANQGSEA. The CDR3 runs 16 residues. V lost 0 bases, J lost 4 bases, and 18 bases lay in between. The CDR3 reads CSVEESRVLGLETQYF. The CDR3 coding sequence is TGCAGCGTTGAAGAGAGCAGGGTATTGGGGCTAGAGACCCAGTACTTC.

This chain joins TRBV5-1 and TRBJ2-7, with D maybe TRBD2 (5 bases). The CDR3 runs 14 residues. The germline V gene encodes CDR1 SGHRS and CDR2 YFSETQ. Trimming cost V 4 bases and J 5 bases, with 16 bases left between them. This CDR3 is CASSLGFMRDEQYF. CDR3 DNA: TGCGCCAGCAGCCTGGGCTTCATGCGGGACGAGCAGTACTTC.

This clone was counted only a few times. The chain recombines TRBV6-1 with TRBJ2-5; 8 bases fit TRBD2. Germline-derived CDR1 and CDR2 are MNHNS and SASEGT. Germline trimming cut 7 bases from V and 5 bases from J; bases unmatched to any gene: 12. CDR3 size: 15 residues. The CDR3 DNA sequence: TGTGCCAGCATGCTCGGCGGGAGCGGGGGCGAGACCCAGTACTTC. Its protein is CASMLGGSGGETQYF.